Included here is one T cell receptor beta chain sequence, with context. J gave up 6 bases and V 5 bases, and 6 bases lay outside the gene matches. Germline lookup yields CDR1 SGHNT and CDR2 YENEEA. This CDR3 has 14 residues. These data come from a study of shared T cell receptors in the human thymus. This table comes from immunoSEQ multiplex PCR, and its TCRdb copy is limited to in-frame clones, with some not included. In the table there are about 660,000 clones, around 87% of which are singletons. These data also formed part of another study, on human thymus T cells.

The sequence came from a boy under two years old with a congenital heart defect. V and J are TRBV11-3 and TRBJ2-2, with 7 bases fitting TRBD1. Sequencing was done on a sample of thymocytes. CDR3 amino acids: CASSLKQGSGELFF. The CDR3 region has the DNA TGTGCCAGCAGCCTTAAACAGGGGTCCGGGGAGCTGTTTTTT.